Here is one T cell receptor (beta chain) with its context. This entry belongs to a study of blood T cell repertoires in COVID-19. Across the whole study: The United States, Italy and Spain supplied acute and convalescent COVID-19 samples. Sources were T cells, B-cell-depleted T cells, or PBMCs; the material itself was cDNA or gDNA.

CDR1 and CDR2 (germline): MNHEY, SVGAGI. CDR3 size: 13 residues. Trimming cost V 6 bases and J 1 base, with 9 bases left between them. Per the original data handling: Researchers report that nucleated cell counts were estimated from reference gene primer amplification. Method: immunoSEQ multiplex PCR; TCRdb's copy keeps in-frame clones and lacks some. D and trimming come from the DNA, and the V and J calls and clone size come from that table. The sample carries roughly 92,000 clones, roughly 87% recorded once. The source is a woman older than 75 with acute or convalescent COVID-19. Material for sequencing was peripheral blood. The chain is built from TRBV6-5 and TRBJ2-5; no firm D call. CDR3 residues: CASRRRPQETQYF. CDR3 DNA sequence: TGTGCCAGCAGGCGGAGACCCCAAGAGACCCAGTACTTC.